This TCR beta chain was identified in a study of blood T cell repertoires in COVID-19. Overall study: Specimens from acute and convalescent COVID-19 originated in the United States, Italy and Spain.

The CDR3 sequence is 16 residues long. The germline V gene has CDR1 MNHEY and CDR2 SMNVEV (reference sequence). V lost 5 bases to trimming and J lost 5 bases; unmatched junction nucleotides: 11. As originally analysed: Cell counts per sample came from amplifying reference gene primers. Using immunoSEQ multiplex PCR, the repertoire was profiled, and TCRdb retains in-frame clones only, with some absent. That table is the source of V, J and clone size, and D and trimming were worked out from the DNA. The sample lists 250,000 to 350,000 clones, around 91% occurring once. This chain connects TRBV27 to TRBJ2-5, with 10 bases lining up with TRBD2. The sequence was obtained from a woman aged 55 to 70 with acute or convalescent COVID-19. The sample consisted of peripheral blood. Here the CDR3 DNA reads TGTGCCAGCAGTCCCAGACTAGCGGGTTTCGGGGAGACCCAGTACTTC. Amino acid sequence: CASSPRLAGFGETQYF.